What follows are 30 T cell receptor beta chains derived from one specimen sequenced in a study of CD8 T cells in Susac syndrome. Reverse transcription used roughly 0.45 to 1 ug RNA and random hexamers. TCRdb recomputed calls from the immunoSEQ multiplex PCR reads with MiXCR, one row per CDR3 protein. In the table there are 120,000 to 150,000 distinct CDR3 sequences, roughly 94% of which are singletons. Sequencing was carried out using CD4+ T cells from PBMCs. The source of these receptors is a human donor in good health.

The genes are TRBV12-3 or TRBV12-4 and TRBJ1-4; 8 nucleotides agree with TRBD1. CDR3 length equals 18 residues. Unmatched junction bases numbered 16, after V lost 4 bases and J lost 6 bases. CDR3 loop: CASSSSFRMGQEDEKLFF. Here the CDR3 DNA reads TGTGCCAGCAGTTCGAGCTTTAGGATGGGACAGGAGGATGAAAAACTGTTTTTT.

The chain carries TRBV6-6 and TRBJ1-4; D unresolved. CDR3 length equals 13 residues. Trimming took off 2 bases at V and 7 bases at J, with 8 bases between the two ends. Germline V gene lookup returns CDR1 MNHNY and CDR2 SVGAGI (reference sequence). The CDR3 DNA is TGTGCCAGCAGTTACGCTCAATTTGAAAAACTGTTTTTT. Protein: CASSYAQFEKLFF.

This clonotype was counted a single time. The V and J genes are TRBV20-1 and TRBJ2-3; the D is unclear. V shed 2 bases and J shed 2 bases, with 8 bases lying between them. The CDR3 is 13 residues long. Germline V gives CDR1 DFQATT, CDR2 SNEGSKA (reference sequence). In DNA, the CDR3 is TGCAGTGCTAGAATCCCGTACACAGATACGCAGTATTTT. Translation: CSARIPYTDTQYF.

This chain links TRBV5-1 with TRBJ2-2, with 8 bases identical to TRBD1. The CDR3 runs 16 residues. Germline-derived CDR1 and CDR2 are SGHRS and YFSETQ. The V and J ends lost 3 bases and 3 bases, in that order; junction bases with no gene match: 7. This CDR3 is CASSSGQGFYTGELFF. CDR3 sequence (DNA): TGCGCCAGCAGCTCCGGACAGGGTTTTTACACCGGGGAGCTGTTTTTT. The variable domain in full, with the rest retrieved from reference TRBV5-1 and TRBJ2-2, is KAGVTQTPRYLIKTRGQQVTLSCSPISGHRSVSWYQQTPGQGLQFLFEYFSETQRNKGNFPGRFSGRQFSNSRSEMNVSTLELGDSALYLCASSSGQGFYTGELFFGEGSRLTVL.

The chain has TRBV7-2 and TRBJ2-1, with 11 nucleotides matching TRBD2. Germline values: CDR1 SGHTA, CDR2 FQGNSA. With 1 base clipped from V and 8 bases from J, the junction kept 1 base outside the gene matches. This CDR3 region has 14 residues. CDR3 bases: TGTGCCAGCAGCTTAGTACTAGCGGGGGATGAGCAGTTCTTC. Translated: CASSLVLAGDEQFF.

V is TRBV4-1 and J is TRBJ1-1; 7 nucleotides align to TRBD1. The CDR3 runs 15 residues. Germline CDR1 reads MGHRA; CDR2 reads YSYEKL. V shed 2 bases and J 3 bases; nucleotides not matched to a gene: 6. The DNA of the CDR3 is TGCGCCAGCAGCCAACCGACAGGGAATTACACTGAAGCTTTCTTT. Amino acids: CASSQPTGNYTEAFF.

V is TRBV7-6 and J is TRBJ1-1; no clear D gene. Germline V gene sequence: CDR1 SGHVS, CDR2 FNYEAQ. Trimming removed 5 bases from V and 7 bases from J, with 14 bases in between. The CDR3 is made up of 13 amino acids. The chain's CDR3 is CASSPIEGGEAFF. In DNA form, the CDR3 reads TGTGCCAGCAGCCCAATTGAGGGAGGTGAAGCTTTCTTT.

J is TRBJ1-1 and V is TRBV5-4, with 8 bases matching TRBD1. This CDR3 contains 14 residues. The germline CDR1 and CDR2 sequences are SGHNT and YYREEE (reference sequence). The ends lost 5 bases at V and 2 bases at J; junction bases unmatched: 5. The CDR3 is CASSLQGDNTEAFF. The CDR3 region has the DNA TGTGCCAGCAGTTTACAGGGGGACAACACTGAAGCTTTCTTT.

The chain links TRBV3-1 to TRBJ2-2, with D maybe TRBD2 (5 bases). The CDR3 is made up of 16 amino acids. The germline V gene has CDR1 LGHDT and CDR2 YNNKEL (reference sequence). V was shortened by 3 bases and J by 4 bases, with 15 bases between the two germline ends. CDR3 DNA sequence: TGTGCCAGCAGCCACGTAGACGGGGAAACCACCGGGGAGCTGTTTTTT. As protein: CASSHVDGETTGELFF.

The chain employs TRBV20-1 and TRBJ2-7, with a tentative D call TRBD1 (6 bases). Trimming removed 0 bases at V and 9 bases at J, with 15 bases between. The V gene's germline CDR1 is DFQATT and CDR2 SNEGSKA (reference sequence). This CDR3 spans 13 amino acids. CDR3 sequence reads: CSARDARGGWQYF. The CDR3, as DNA: TGCAGTGCTAGAGATGCTAGAGGGGGTTGGCAGTACTTC.

The chain combines TRBV11-2 with TRBJ2-5; perhaps TRBD1 as D (6 bases). V dropped 1 base and J dropped 5 bases, with 11 bases sitting between them. Germline V gene lookup returns CDR1 SGHAT and CDR2 FQNNGV. This CDR3 contains 14 residues. The CDR3 DNA follows: TGTGCCAGCAGCTTAGGCACAGGGATGGAGACCCAGTACTTC. It translates to CASSLGTGMETQYF.

The chain couples TRBV10-3 to TRBJ1-5; D gene unclear. CDR1 is ENHRY, CDR2 SYGVKD, per germline. The V gene lost 1 base and the J gene lost 2 bases, with 9 bases spanning the gap. The CDR3 runs to 15 residues. The CDR3 coding sequence is TGTGCCATCAGTGAGTTCCGGGCCGGCAATCAGCCCCAGCATTTT. Translation gives CAISEFRAGNQPQHF.

J is TRBJ1-2 and V is TRBV20-1; 7 nucleotides match TRBD1. Unmatched junction bases numbered 9, after V lost 3 bases and J lost 2 bases. Germline values: CDR1 DFQATT, CDR2 SNEGSKA (reference sequence). The length of the CDR3 is 15 residues. CDR3 DNA sequence: TGCAGTGCTAGTCGACAGGGCATGAGGAACTATGGCTACACCTTC. This gives the protein CSASRQGMRNYGYTF.

The chain couples TRBV2 to TRBJ1-1; a weak D match, TRBD1 (6 bases). This CDR3 comprises 15 residues. Germline CDR1 reads SNHLY; CDR2 reads FYNNEI. V lost 4 bases and J 6 bases, leaving 18 bases between the germline ends. The CDR3 region is CASSGLGGFVSEAFF. CDR3 in DNA: TGTGCCAGCAGTGGCCTAGGGGGATTCGTGTCTGAAGCTTTCTTT.

The genes are TRBV5-4 and TRBJ1-1, with 7 bases fitting TRBD1. J was trimmed by 7 bases and V by 2 bases; bases with no gene match: 14. The CDR3 contains 16 residues. CDR1 SGHNT and CDR2 YYREEE come from the germline V gene (reference sequence). The CDR3 spells CASSFGPTGVEGEAFF. The DNA for the CDR3 is TGTGCCAGCAGCTTTGGTCCAACAGGGGTGGAGGGTGAAGCTTTCTTT.

This chain uses TRBV25-1 with TRBJ1-2, with 10 bases identical to TRBD1. Trimming took 7 bases from V and 2 from J; bases not matched to a gene: 7. CDR3 size: 15 residues. Germline V gene sequence: CDR1 MGHDK, CDR2 SYGVNS. The CDR3 nucleotides read TGTGCCAGCACCGCCTCGGGACAGGGGAACTATGGCTACACCTTC. Its protein is CASTASGQGNYGYTF.

The chain uses TRBV5-1 and TRBJ2-5; D call uncertain. CDR1 and CDR2 from the germline V gene are SGHRS and YFSETQ. V lost 0 bases and J lost 1, with 4 bases in between. This CDR3 contains 13 residues. CDR3 nucleotide sequence: TGCGCCAGCAGCTTGGTCGCCCAAGAGACCCAGTACTTC. It encodes CASSLVAQETQYF.

V is TRBV9 and J is TRBJ2-7; 7 nucleotides align to TRBD1. The CDR3 has 14 amino acids. Germline V gene lookup returns CDR1 SGDLS and CDR2 YYNGEE. The V gene end was trimmed by 2 bases and the J gene end by 3 bases; junction bases not matched to a gene: 5. In DNA, the CDR3 is TGTGCCAGCAGCGTCGGACAGGTAAACTACGAGCAGTACTTC. Amino acids: CASSVGQVNYEQYF.

In its sample, this clonotype was seen once. The rearrangement joins TRBV30 to TRBJ2-7; no reliable D call. This CDR3 has 15 residues. Deletions cut 3 bases from V and 1 base from J, with 16 bases between. Per germline, CDR1 GTSNPN and CDR2 SVGIG (reference sequence). The chain's CDR3 is CAWSKSLTYSYEQYF. The CDR3 DNA reads TGTGCCTGGAGCAAGAGTCTGACCTATTCCTACGAGCAGTACTTC.

A single count supports this clonotype. The J gene is TRBJ2-5, the V gene TRBV7-3; TRBD2 agrees at 8 bases. From germline, CDR1 is SGHTA and CDR2 FQGTGA. The CDR3 is made up of 14 amino acids. After removal of 6 bases from V and 5 bases from J, the junction contained 8 bases not matched to a gene. This chain's CDR3 is CASSPAGVSETQYF. The CDR3 region has the DNA TGTGCCAGCAGTCCAGCGGGAGTAAGCGAGACCCAGTACTTC.

The gene calls are TRBV11-2 and TRBJ2-2, with D unclear. V was trimmed by 5 bases and J by 4 bases, leaving 8 bases between them. The CDR3 length is 13 residues. From germline, CDR1 is SGHAT and CDR2 FQNNGV. The DNA for the CDR3 is TGTGCCAGCAGCCCGCAGATCACCGGGGAGCTGTTTTTT. It translates to CASSPQITGELFF.

The chain joins TRBV12-3 or TRBV12-4 to TRBJ2-5; D is possibly TRBD1 or TRBD2 (5 bases each). The end of the DNA is better explained by TRBJ2-1, so the J call may be wrong. The CDR3 covers 10 residues. CDR3 bases: TGTGCCAGCAACACGGGACGCCAGTTCTTC. Its protein product is CASNTGRQFF.

The rearrangement uses TRBV27 and TRBJ2-2; the D is unclear. Trimming took off 3 bases at V and 6 bases at J, with 14 bases between the two ends. Germline V lookup: CDR1 MNHEY, CDR2 SMNVEV (reference sequence). The CDR3 loop spans 15 amino acids. CDR3 nucleotides: TGTGCCAGCAGTTTTCTACAAACAGTCCCCGGGGAGCTGTTTTTT. This translates into CASSFLQTVPGELFF.

A single count supports this clonotype. The chain links TRBV7-2 to TRBJ1-2, with 7 bases matching TRBD1. This CDR3 is built from 15 residues. CDR1 SGHTA and CDR2 FQGNSA come from the germline V gene. V shed 1 base and J 4 bases; nucleotides not matched to a gene: 6. CDR3 sequence: CASSLGPGTAYGYTF. The DNA of the CDR3 is TGTGCCAGCAGCTTAGGCCCCGGGACAGCCTATGGCTACACCTTC.

This clonotype has a single count. This chain links TRBV27 with TRBJ2-5, with 8 bases identical to TRBD2. CDR1 MNHEY and CDR2 SMNVEV come from the germline V gene (reference sequence). V gave up 5 bases and J gave up 6 bases; unmatched junction bases: 11. The CDR3 is 15 amino acids. The CDR3 region is CASSPTSGGRKTQYF. The CDR3 region has the DNA TGTGCCAGCAGTCCCACTAGCGGAGGGAGAAAGACCCAGTACTTC.

This clonotype was seen only once. The chain is built from TRBV9 and TRBJ1-2, with D uncertain. CDR3 size: 15 residues. Germline loops: CDR1 SGDLS, CDR2 YYNGEE. V dropped 0 bases and J dropped 4 bases, with 13 bases sitting between them. In DNA, the CDR3 is TGTGCCAGCAGCGTAGATGGCCGAACCCTCTATGGCTACACCTTC. Amino acid sequence: CASSVDGRTLYGYTF.

V usage is TRBV10-3 and J usage is TRBJ2-6, with 12 bases matching TRBD1. V shed 6 bases, J shed 0 bases, and the junction held 3 bases outside the gene matches. The CDR3 runs to 17 residues. Germline CDR1 ENHRY, CDR2 SYGVKD. In DNA form, the CDR3 reads TGTGCCATCAGCGGGACAGGGGGCGCCTCTGGGGCCAACGTCCTGACTTTC. Protein product: CAISGTGGASGANVLTF.

The sample holds one count of this clonotype. V usage is TRBV20-1 and J usage is TRBJ2-1, with D perhaps TRBD1 (6 bases). There are 14 residues in the CDR3. V lost 1 base and J 8 bases, leaving 15 bases between the germline ends. Germline V gives CDR1 DFQATT, CDR2 SNEGSKA (reference sequence). CDR3 sequence: CSARGTESTYEQFF. DNA of the CDR3: TGCAGTGCTAGAGGGACAGAAAGTACATATGAGCAGTTCTTC.

This clonotype was seen only a few times. The chain uses TRBV6-4 and TRBJ1-2; a weak D match, TRBD1 (6 bases). V was clipped by 4 bases and J by 4 bases, with 10 bases between them. From germline, CDR1 is MRHNA and CDR2 SNTAGT. This CDR3 has 13 amino acids. Written as DNA, the CDR3 is TGTGCCAGCAGTGTAGGACAGTTCTATGGCTACACCTTC. Translated: CASSVGQFYGYTF.

V gene TRBV19 combines with J gene TRBJ1-1, with a tentative D call TRBD1 (5 bases). Trimming took off 2 bases at V and 8 bases at J, with 15 bases between the two ends. Germline V gene data show CDR1 as LNHDA and CDR2 as SQIVND (reference sequence). There are 14 residues in the CDR3. CDR3 in DNA: TGTGCCAGTAGTATAAGGGGACCTTCCAGCGAAGCTTTCTTT. Protein sequence: CASSIRGPSSEAFF.